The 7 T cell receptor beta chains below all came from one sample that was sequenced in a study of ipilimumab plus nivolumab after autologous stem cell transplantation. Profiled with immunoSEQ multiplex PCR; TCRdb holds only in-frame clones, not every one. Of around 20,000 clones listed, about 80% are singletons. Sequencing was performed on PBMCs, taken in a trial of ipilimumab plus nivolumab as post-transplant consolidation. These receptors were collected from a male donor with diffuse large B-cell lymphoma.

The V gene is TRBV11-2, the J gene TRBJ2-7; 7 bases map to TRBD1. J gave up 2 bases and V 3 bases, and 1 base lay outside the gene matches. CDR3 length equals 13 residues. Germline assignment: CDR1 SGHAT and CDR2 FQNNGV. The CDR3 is CASSLTGTYEQYF. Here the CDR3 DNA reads TGTGCCAGCAGCTTGACAGGGACCTACGAGCAGTACTTC.

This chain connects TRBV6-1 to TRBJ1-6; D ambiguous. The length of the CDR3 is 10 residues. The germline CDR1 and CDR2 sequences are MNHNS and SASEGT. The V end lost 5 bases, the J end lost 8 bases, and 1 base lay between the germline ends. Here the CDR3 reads CASSHSPLHF. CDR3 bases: TGTGCCAGCAGTCATTCACCCCTCCACTTT.

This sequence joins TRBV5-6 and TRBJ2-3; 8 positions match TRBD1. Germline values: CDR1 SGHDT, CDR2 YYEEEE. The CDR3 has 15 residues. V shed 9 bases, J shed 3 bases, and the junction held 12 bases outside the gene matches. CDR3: CATKRADRETDTQYF. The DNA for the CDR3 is TGTGCCACCAAAAGGGCGGACAGGGAAACAGATACGCAGTATTTT.

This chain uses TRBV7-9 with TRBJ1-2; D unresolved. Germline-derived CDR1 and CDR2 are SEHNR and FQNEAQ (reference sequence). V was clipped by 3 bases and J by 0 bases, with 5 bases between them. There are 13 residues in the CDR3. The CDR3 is CASSLITNYGYTF. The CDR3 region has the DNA TGTGCCAGCAGCTTGATTACTAACTATGGCTACACCTTC.

The CDR3 is CASSLYSQETQYF. DNA of the CDR3: TGTGCCAGCAGCTTGTATTCTCAAGAGACCCAGTACTTC. The V call is TRBV5-5, the J call TRBJ2-5; D remains ambiguous. V dropped 1 base and J dropped 2 bases, with 6 bases sitting between them. The CDR3 runs to 13 residues. CDR1 is SGHKS, CDR2 YYEKEE, per germline (reference sequence).

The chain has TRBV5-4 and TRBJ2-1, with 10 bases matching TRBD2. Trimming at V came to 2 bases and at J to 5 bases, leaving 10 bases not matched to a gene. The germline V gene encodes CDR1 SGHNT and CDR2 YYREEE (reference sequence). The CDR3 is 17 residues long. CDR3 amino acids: CASSLTTAGGPHNEQFF. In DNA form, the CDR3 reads TGTGCCAGCAGCTTAACTACAGCGGGGGGGCCCCACAATGAGCAGTTCTTC.

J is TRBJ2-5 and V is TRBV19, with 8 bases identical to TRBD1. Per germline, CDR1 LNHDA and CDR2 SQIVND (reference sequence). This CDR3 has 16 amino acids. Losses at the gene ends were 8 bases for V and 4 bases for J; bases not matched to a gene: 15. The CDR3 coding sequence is TGTGCCAGTCAGACAAAAACCGGGACAGGTATAGAGACCCAGTACTTC. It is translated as CASQTKTGTGIETQYF.